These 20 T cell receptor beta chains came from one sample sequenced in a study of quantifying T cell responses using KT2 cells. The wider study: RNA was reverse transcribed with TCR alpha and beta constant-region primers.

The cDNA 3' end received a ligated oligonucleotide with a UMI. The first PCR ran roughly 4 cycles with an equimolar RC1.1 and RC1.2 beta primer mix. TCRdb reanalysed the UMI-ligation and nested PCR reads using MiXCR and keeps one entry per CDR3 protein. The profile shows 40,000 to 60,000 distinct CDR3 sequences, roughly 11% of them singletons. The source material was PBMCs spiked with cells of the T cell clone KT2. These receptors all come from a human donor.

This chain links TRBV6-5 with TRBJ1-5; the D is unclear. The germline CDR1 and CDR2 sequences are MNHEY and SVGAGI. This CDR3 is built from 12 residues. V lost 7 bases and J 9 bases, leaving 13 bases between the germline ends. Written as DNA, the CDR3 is TGTGCCAGCAATATACACGGTGGGCCCCAGCATTTT. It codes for CASNIHGGPQHF.

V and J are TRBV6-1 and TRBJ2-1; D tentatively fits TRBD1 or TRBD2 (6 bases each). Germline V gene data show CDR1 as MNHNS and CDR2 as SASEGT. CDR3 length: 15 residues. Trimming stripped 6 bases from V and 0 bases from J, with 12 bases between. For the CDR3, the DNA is TGTGCCAGCAGGGACGGGGGCCGCTCCTACAATGAGCAGTTCTTC. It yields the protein CASRDGGRSYNEQFF.

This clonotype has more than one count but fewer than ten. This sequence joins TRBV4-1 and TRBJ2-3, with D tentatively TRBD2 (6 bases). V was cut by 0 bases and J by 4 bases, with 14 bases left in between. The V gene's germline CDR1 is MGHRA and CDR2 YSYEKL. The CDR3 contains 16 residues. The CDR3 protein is CASSQDSGDGADTQYF. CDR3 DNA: TGCGCCAGCAGCCAAGACTCGGGGGACGGGGCAGATACGCAGTATTTT.

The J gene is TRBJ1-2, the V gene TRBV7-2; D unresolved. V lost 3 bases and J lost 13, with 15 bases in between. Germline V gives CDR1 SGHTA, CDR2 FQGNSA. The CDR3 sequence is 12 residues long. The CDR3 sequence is CASSFPQRLATF. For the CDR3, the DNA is TGTGCCAGCAGCTTCCCCCAACGGTTGGCCACCTTC.

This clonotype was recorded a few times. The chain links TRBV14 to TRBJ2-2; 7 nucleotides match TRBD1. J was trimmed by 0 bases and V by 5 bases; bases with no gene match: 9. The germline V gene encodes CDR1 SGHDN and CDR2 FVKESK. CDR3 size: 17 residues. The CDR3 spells CASSSQLGQANTGELFF. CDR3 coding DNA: TGTGCCAGCAGCTCTCAGCTCGGACAGGCGAACACCGGGGAGCTGTTTTTT.

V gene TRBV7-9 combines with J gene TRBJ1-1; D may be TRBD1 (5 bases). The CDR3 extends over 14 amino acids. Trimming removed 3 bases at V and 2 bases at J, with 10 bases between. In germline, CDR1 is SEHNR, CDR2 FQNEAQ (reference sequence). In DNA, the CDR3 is TGTGCCAGCAGCTTGGGGCAAAGAAACACTGAAGCTTTCTTT. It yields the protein CASSLGQRNTEAFF.

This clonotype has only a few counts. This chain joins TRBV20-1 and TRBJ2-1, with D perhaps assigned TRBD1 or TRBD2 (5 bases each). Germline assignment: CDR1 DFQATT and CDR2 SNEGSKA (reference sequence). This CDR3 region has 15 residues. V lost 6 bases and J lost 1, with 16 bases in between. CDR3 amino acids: CSAGTRTLSYNEQFF. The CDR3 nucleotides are TGCAGTGCGGGGACCAGGACGCTTTCCTACAATGAGCAGTTCTTC.

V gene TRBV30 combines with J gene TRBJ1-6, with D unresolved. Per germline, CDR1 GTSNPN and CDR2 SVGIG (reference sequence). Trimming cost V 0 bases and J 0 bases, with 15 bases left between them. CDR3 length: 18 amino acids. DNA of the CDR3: TGTGCCTGGAGTGTACGTCAGATTAGGAGCTCCTATAATTCACCCCTCCACTTT. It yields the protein CAWSVRQIRSSYNSPLHF.

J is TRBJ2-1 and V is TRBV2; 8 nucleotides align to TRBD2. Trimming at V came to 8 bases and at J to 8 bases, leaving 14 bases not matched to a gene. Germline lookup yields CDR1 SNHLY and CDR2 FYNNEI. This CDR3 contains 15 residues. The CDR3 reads CASSRRTSTGDEQFF. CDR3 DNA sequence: TGTGCCAGCTCACGAAGGACTAGCACTGGTGATGAGCAGTTCTTC.

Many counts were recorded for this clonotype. CDR3: CSAGLAGSYEQYF. As DNA, the CDR3 is TGCAGCGCAGGACTAGCGGGATCCTACGAGCAGTACTTC. The chain uses TRBV29-1 and TRBJ2-7; TRBD2 matches at 12 bases. The CDR3 runs 13 residues. CDR1 is SQVTM, CDR2 ANQGSEA, per germline. V dropped 7 bases and J dropped 1; count of bases not matched to a gene: 2.

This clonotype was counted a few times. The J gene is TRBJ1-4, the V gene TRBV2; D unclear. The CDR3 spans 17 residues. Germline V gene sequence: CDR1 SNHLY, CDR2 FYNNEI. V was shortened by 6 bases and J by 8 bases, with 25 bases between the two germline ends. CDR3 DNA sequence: TGTGCCAGCAGAGAGATCCAACGGCGTAGGGTAGAGGAAAAACTGTTTTTT. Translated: CASREIQRRRVEEKLFF.

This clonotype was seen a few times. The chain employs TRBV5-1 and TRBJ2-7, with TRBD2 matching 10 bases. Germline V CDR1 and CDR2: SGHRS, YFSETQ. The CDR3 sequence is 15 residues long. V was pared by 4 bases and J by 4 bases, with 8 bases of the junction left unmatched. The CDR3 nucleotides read TGCGCCAGCAGCCGTCTAGCGGGAGAGACTTACGAGCAGTACTTC. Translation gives CASSRLAGETYEQYF.

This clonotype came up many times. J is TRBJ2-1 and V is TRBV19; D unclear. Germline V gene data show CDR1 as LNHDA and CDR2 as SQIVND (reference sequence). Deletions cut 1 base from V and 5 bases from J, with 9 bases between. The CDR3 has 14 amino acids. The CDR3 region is CASSIAGRNNEQFF. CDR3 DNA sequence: TGTGCCAGTAGTATAGCTGGTCGGAACAATGAGCAGTTCTTC. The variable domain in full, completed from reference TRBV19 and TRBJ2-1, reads DGGITQSPKYLFRKEGQNVTLSCEQNLNHDAMYWYRQDPGQGLRLIYYSQIVNDFQKGDIAEGYSVSREKKESFPLTVTSAQKNPTAFYLCASSIAGRNNEQFFGPGTRLTVL.

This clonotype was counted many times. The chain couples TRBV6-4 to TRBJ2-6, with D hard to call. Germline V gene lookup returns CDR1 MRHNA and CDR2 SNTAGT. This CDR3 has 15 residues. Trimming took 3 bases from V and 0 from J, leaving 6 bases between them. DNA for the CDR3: TGTGCCAGCAGTGAGGAGTTCTCTGGGGCCAACGTCCTGACTTTC. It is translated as CASSEEFSGANVLTF.

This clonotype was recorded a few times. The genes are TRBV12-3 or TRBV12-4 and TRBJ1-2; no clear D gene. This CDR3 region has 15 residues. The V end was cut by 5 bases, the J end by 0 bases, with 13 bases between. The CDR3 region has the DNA TGTGCCAGCAGTCTAACCGAGGCCGCTAACTATGGCTACACCTTC. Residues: CASSLTEAANYGYTF.

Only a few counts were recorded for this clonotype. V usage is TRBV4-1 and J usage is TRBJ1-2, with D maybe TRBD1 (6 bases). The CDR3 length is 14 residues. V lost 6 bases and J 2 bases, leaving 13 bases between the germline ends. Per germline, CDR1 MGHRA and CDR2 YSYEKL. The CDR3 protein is CASSPNQGNYGYTF. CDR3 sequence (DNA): TGCGCCAGCAGTCCTAATCAGGGGAACTATGGCTACACCTTC.

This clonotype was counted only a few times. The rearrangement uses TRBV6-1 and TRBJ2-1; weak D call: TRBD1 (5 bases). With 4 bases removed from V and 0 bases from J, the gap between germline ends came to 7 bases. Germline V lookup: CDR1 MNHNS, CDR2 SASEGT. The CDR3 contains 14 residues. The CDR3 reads CASSGGSSYNEQFF. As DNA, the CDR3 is TGTGCCAGCAGTGGGGGCAGCTCCTACAATGAGCAGTTCTTC.

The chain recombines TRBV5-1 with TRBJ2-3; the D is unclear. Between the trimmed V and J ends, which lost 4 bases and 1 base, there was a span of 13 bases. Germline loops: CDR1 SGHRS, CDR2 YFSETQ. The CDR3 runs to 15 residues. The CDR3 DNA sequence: TGCGCCAGCAGCCGGCTGGCCCGCGGCACAGATACGCAGTATTTT. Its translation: CASSRLARGTDTQYF.

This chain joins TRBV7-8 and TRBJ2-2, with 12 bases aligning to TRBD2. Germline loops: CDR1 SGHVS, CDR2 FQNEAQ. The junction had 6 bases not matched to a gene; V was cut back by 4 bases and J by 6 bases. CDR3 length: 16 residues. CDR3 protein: CASSSRRLAGAGELFF. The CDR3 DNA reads TGTGCCAGCAGCTCCCGACGACTAGCGGGAGCCGGGGAGCTGTTTTTT.

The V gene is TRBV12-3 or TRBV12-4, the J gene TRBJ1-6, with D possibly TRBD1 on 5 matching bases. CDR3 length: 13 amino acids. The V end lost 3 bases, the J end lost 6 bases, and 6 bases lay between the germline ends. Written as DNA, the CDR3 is TGTGCCAGCAGTTTTGGGACTAATTCACCCCTCCACTTT. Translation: CASSFGTNSPLHF.